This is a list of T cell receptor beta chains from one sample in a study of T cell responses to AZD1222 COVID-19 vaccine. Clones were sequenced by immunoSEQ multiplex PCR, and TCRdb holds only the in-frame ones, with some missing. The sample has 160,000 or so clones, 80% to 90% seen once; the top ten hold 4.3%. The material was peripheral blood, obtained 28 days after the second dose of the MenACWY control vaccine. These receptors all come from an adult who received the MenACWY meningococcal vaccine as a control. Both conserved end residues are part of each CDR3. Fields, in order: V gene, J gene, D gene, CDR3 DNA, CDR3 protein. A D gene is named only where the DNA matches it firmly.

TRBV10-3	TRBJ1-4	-	TGTGCCATCAGTGAGTCTTATCAGGTTGGCGAAAAACTGTTTTTT	CAISESYQVGEKLFF
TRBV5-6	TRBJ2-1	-	TGTGCCAGCAGCTTTCGGGGGAGTTCCTACAATGAGCAGTTCTTC	CASSFRGSSYNEQFF
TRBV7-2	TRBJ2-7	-	TGTGCCAGCAGCTTATTGGGCTACGAGCAGTACTTC	CASSLLGYEQYF
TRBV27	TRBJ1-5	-	TGTGCCAGCAGGAGTAGTCAGGGAGCCGGTTGGATCAATCAGCCCCAGCATTTT	CASRSSQGAGWINQPQHF
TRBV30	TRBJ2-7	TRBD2	TGTGCCTGGGACCTAGGCGCGGGAGGGCCTACCTACGAGCAGTACTTC	CAWDLGAGGPTYEQYF
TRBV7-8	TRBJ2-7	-	TGTGCCAGCAGCTACAGTAGCGGAGCCTACGAGCAGTACTTC	CASSYSSGAYEQYF
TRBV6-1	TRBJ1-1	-	TGTGCCAGCAGTGACCGTTCCCAGATGAACACTGAAGCTTTCTTT	CASSDRSQMNTEAFF
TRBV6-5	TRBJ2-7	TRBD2	TGTGCCAGCAGTTACTCACCTAGCGGGAGGAGCGAGCAGTACTTC	CASSYSPSGRSEQYF
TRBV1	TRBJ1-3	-	TGCACCAGCCCCCATCAATGGACACACGCCTCTGGAAACACCATATATTTT	CTSPHQWTHASGNTIYF
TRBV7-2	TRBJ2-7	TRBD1	TGTGCCAGCAGTCCCACAGGGGGAAGTTACAAGCAGTACTTC	CASSPTGGSYKQYF
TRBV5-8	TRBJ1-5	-	TGTGCCAGCAGCTCTAACGACCGATGGATTAGCAATCAGCCCCAGCATTTT	CASSSNDRWISNQPQHF
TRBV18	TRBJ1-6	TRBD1	TGTGCCAGCTCACCCCCTGGGACAGATAATTCACCCCTCCACTTT	CASSPPGTDNSPLHF
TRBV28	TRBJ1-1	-	TGTGCCAGCAGTTTCCCCAGGAACACTGAAGCTTTCTTT	CASSFPRNTEAFF
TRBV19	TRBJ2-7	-	TGTGCCAGTAGTCTCCGAGGACACAGCGCAGCTGGTATCTACGAGCAGTACTTC	CASSLRGHSAAGIYEQYF
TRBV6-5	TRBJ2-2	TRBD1	TGTGCCAGCAGGCCGCAGGGGGCAGTCGGGGAGCTGTTTTTT	CASRPQGAVGELFF
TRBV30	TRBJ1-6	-	TGTGCCTGGAGTGTCGGAAGCTTACCCCTCCACTTT	CAWSVGSLPLHF
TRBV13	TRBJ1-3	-	TGTGCCAGCAGCTGGAGATACTCTGGAAACACCATATATTTT	CASSWRYSGNTIYF
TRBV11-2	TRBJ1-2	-	TGTGCCAGCAGCTCCCCGGGAGACTTTGGGCCCCATGGCTACACCTTC	CASSSPGDFGPHGYTF
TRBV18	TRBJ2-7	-	TGTGCCAGCTCACTGAACTACGAGCAGTACTTC	CASSLNYEQYF
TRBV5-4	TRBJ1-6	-	TGTGCCAGCAGCTTGGCCTTAGCAGATAATTCACCCCTCCACTTT	CASSLALADNSPLHF
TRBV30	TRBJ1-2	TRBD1	TGTGCCTGGAGGGGACAGGGCTATGGCTACACCTTC	CAWRGQGYGYTF
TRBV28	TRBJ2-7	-	TGTGCCAGCCCCCCGGCAGGGCTTCCCTACGAGCAGTACTTC	CASPPAGLPYEQYF